This TCR beta chain originates from a study of CD4+ T cells in melanoma. Study-wide findings and caveats: Diverse differentiation states were reported for melanoma neoantigen-specific CD4+ T cells. A reported correlation linked neoantigen-specific CD4+ T cells to CD8+, macrophage and B cell function.

The CDR3 runs to 15 residues. From germline, CDR1 is SGDLS and CDR2 YYNGEE. Trimming cost V 0 bases and J 1 base; bases outside gene matches: 2. To note about this clone: Its antigen remains unknown.

Using immunoSEQ multiplex PCR, the repertoire was profiled, and TCRdb retains in-frame clones only, with some absent. The profile shows some 110,000 clones, around 92% of them singletons. The material sequenced was peripheral blood. The V and J genes are TRBV9 and TRBJ2-3, with TRBD2 matching 7 bases. The sequence was collected from a human donor with melanoma. Here the CDR3 reads CASSVAGRGTDTQYF. The CDR3 DNA reads TGTGCCAGCAGCGTAGCTGGGAGGGGCACAGATACGCAGTATTTT. Variable domain in full (rest from reference TRBV9 and TRBJ2-3): DSGVTQTPKHLITATGQRVTLRCSPRSGDLSVYWYQQSLDQGLQFLIQYYNGEERAKGNILERFSAQQFPDLHSELNLSSLELGDSALYFCASSVAGRGTDTQYFGPGTRLTVL.